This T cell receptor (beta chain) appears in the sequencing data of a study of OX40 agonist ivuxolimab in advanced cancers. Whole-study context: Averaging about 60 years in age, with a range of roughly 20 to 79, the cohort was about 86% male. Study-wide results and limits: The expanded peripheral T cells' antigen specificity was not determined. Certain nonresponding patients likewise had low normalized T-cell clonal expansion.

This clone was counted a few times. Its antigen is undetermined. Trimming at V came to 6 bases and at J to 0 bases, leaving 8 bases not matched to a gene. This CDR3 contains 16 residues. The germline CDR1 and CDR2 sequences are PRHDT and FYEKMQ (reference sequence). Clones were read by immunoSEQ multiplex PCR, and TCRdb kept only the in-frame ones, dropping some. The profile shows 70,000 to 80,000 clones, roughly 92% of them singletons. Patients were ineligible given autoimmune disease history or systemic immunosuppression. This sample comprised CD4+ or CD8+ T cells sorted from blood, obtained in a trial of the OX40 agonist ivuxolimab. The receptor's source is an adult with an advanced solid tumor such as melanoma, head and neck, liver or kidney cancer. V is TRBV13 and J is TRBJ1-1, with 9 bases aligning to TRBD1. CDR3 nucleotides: TGTGCCAGCAGTCCTACAGGGGGCCGGTTGAACACTGAAGCTTTCTTT. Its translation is CASSPTGGRLNTEAFF.